This T cell receptor beta chain was recovered during a study of a mutant IDH1 vaccine in newly diagnosed glioma. Overall study: Beforehand, treatment had been radiotherapy, temozolomide, or both; the majority received both.

Whole-study results and caveats: Vaccine-induced responses were seen in less than 95% of patients, spanning several MHC alleles.

The sample's time point: week 47, end of study. Doses comprised 300 ug of mutant IDH1 20-mer peptide each, plus topical imiquimod. Repertoires were generated with immunoSEQ multiplex PCR, while TCRdb's copy carries only in-frame clones and drops some. The profile shows about 56,000 clones, roughly 80% of them singletons. This CDR3 has 15 residues. Germline CDR1 is SGHTA and CDR2 is FQGTGA. The V end lost 0 bases, the J end lost 4 bases, and 10 bases lay between the germline ends. On this clone: Its antigen is currently unknown.

The receptor's source is a man over 45 with glioma. This chain joins TRBV7-3 and TRBJ2-1; D ambiguous. The sample consisted of PBMCs, taken from a glioma patient whose treatment included an IDH1 peptide vaccine. CDR3 nucleotides: TGTGCCAGCAGCTTAACGTTAAACAGATACAATGAGCAGTTCTTC. Its translation is CASSLTLNRYNEQFF.